The clone carrying this T cell receptor (beta chain) was seen a few times. The CDR3 has 14 residues. The V gene end was trimmed by 5 bases and the J gene end by 5 bases; junction bases not matched to a gene: 7. In germline, CDR1 is SGHTA, CDR2 FQGNSA. This specimen belongs to a study of T cells in Graves' hyperthyroidism and ophthalmopathy. Amplification of TCR beta CDR3 regions used RNA as the template. The HTBI set primed first-round TCR CDR3 RT-PCR. In TCRdb, the multiplex PCR reads were re-called with MiXCR into one record per CDR3 protein. Here the sample spans approximately 430,000 distinct CDR3 sequences, 15% to 18% being singletons.

The specimen was blood. This chain connects TRBV7-2 to TRBJ2-5; 8 nucleotides match TRBD1. The sequence came from a woman aged 18-29 years with Graves' hyperthyroidism. CDR3 bases: TGTGCCAGCAGCCCACCGACAGGGGACGAGACCCAGTACTTC. Translating gives CASSPPTGDETQYF.